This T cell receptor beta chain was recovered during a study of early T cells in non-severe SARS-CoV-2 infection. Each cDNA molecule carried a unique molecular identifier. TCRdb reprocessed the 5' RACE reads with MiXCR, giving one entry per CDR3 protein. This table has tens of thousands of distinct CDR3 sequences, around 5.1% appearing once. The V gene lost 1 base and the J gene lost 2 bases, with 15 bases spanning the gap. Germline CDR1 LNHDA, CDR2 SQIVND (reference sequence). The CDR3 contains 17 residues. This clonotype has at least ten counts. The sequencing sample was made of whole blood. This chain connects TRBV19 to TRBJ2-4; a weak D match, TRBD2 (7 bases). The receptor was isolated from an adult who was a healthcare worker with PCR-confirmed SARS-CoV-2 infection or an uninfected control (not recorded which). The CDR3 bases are TGTGCCAGTAGTATAGTTCGGGGGGCTACATCCAAAAACATTCAGTACTTC. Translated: CASSIVRGATSKNIQYF.